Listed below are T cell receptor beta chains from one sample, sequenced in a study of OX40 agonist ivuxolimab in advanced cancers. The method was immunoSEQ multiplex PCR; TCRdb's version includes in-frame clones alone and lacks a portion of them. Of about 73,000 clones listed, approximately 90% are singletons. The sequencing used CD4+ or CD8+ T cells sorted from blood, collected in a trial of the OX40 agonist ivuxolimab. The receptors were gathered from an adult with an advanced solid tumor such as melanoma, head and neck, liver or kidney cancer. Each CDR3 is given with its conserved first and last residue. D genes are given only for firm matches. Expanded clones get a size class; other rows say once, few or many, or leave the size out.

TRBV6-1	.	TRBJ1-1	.	TGTGCCAGCAGTGAGAGGCCGGGGTCCTACACTGAAGCTTTCTTT	CASSERPGSYTEAFF
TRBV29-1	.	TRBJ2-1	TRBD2	TGCAGCGTCACTAGCGGGCCTAAGCATGAGCAGTTCTTC	CSVTSGPKHEQFF
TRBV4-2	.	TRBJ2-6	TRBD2	TGTGCCAGCAGCCAAGTCAGCGGGGGGGTAGGCTCTGGGGCCAACGTCCTGACTTTC	CASSQVSGGVGSGANVLTF
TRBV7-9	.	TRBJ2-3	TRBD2	TGTGCCAGCAGCTTATCTTCGGGACTAGCGGATACGCAGTATTTT	CASSLSSGLADTQYF
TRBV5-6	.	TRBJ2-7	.	TGTGCCAGCAGCCCACAGGGCCGCGAGCAGTACTTC	CASSPQGREQYF
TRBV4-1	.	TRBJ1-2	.	TGCGCCAGCAGCCAGCAACCGGGAGACTATGGCTACACCTTC	CASSQQPGDYGYTF
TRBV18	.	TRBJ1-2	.	TGTGCCAGCTCACCCCTCCAGGACAGCTCTAACTATGGCTACACCTTC	CASSPLQDSSNYGYTF
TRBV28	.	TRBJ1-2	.	TGTGCCAGCAGTTTAGGCAGCAGGTATGGCTACACCTTC	CASSLGSRYGYTF
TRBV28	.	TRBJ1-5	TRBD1	TGTGCCAGCAGTTCTGCGGACAGGGGGCTAGGTCAGCCCCAGCATTTT	CASSSADRGLGQPQHF
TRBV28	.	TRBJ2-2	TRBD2	TGTGCCAGCAGTCAAGATAGACTAGCGGGGGGGAACACCGGGGAGCTGTTTTTT	CASSQDRLAGGNTGELFF
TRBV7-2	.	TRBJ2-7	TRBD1	TGTGCCAGCAGCTTCGGACAGGGGAACTCCTACGAGCAGTACTTC	CASSFGQGNSYEQYF
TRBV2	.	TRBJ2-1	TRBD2	TGTGCCAGCAGTGAATTTGCGGGAGGGTATTCAAATGAGCAGTTCTTC	CASSEFAGGYSNEQFF
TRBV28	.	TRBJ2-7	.	TGTGCCAGCAGTGCCGGTGGGGAGGCCGAGCAGTACTTC	CASSAGGEAEQYF
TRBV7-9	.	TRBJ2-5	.	TGTGCCAGCAGCTTTTACCAGGGTGGAGAGACCCAGTACTTC	CASSFYQGGETQYF
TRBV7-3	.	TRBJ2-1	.	TGTGCCAGCAGCTTGGCAGGGATAAACAATGAGCAGTTCTTC	CASSLAGINNEQFF
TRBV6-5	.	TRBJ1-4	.	TGTGCCAGCAGGGGGGACCTTGCAACTAATGAAAAACTGTTTTTT	CASRGDLATNEKLFF
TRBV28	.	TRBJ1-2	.	TGTGCCAGCAGTTTTTATGGGGGCTACACCTTC	CASSFYGGYTF
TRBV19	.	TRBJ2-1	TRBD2	TGTGCCAGTAGTGGCTGGACTAGCGCAAATTACAATGAGCAGTTCTTC	CASSGWTSANYNEQFF
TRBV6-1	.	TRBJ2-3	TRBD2	TGTGCCAGCAGTAATAGCGGGACCACAGATACGCAGTATTTT	CASSNSGTTDTQYF
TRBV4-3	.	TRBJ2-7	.	TGCGCCAGCAGCAGAGACCGGGACTACGAGCAGTACTTC	CASSRDRDYEQYF
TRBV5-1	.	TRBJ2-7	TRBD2	TGCGCCAGCAGCCGCGGGGGGACAAACTACGAGCAGTACTTC	CASSRGGTNYEQYF
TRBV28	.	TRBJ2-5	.	TGTGCCAGCAGCCTTTTGTACCAAGAGACCCAGTACTTC	CASSLLYQETQYF
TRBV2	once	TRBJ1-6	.	TGTGCCAGCAGGGTGGGGCAGGGTAATTCACCCCTCCACTTT	CASRVGQGNSPLHF
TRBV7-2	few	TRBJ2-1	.	TGTGCCAGCAGCAAGTCGAAGTTGGAGCAGTTCTTC	CASSKSKLEQFF
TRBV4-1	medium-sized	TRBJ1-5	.	TGCGCCAGCAGGTCGTTAACAGGGCGAGGACAGCCCCAGCATTTT	CASRSLTGRGQPQHF
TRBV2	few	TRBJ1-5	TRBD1	TGTGCCAGCAGGGCCAATGGACAGGGAGATAAATTT	CASRANGQGDKF
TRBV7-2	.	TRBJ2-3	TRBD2	TGTGCCAGCAGCCAGAGCGGGAGCGAAGGCACAGATACGCAGTATTTT	CASSQSGSEGTDTQYF
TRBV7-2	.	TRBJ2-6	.	TGTGCCAGCAGCTTAGTCGTTTGGGGGGCCAACGTCCTGACTTTC	CASSLVVWGANVLTF
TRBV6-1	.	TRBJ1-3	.	TGTGCCAGCAGTGGAGCGTGGGGGGGGGCACACACCATATATTTT	CASSGAWGGAHTIYF
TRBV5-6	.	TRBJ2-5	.	TGTGCCAGCAGCTTGGCGGGTCTGACACAAGAGACCCAGTACTTC	CASSLAGLTQETQYF
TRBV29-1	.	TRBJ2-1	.	TGCAGCGTTGTGCGGGGCTCCTACAATGAGCAGTTCTTC	CSVVRGSYNEQFF
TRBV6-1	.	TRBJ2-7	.	TGTGCCAGCAGTCACAGCCTAACCTACGAGCAGTACTTC	CASSHSLTYEQYF
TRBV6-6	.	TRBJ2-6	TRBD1	TGTGCCAGCAGGGACAGGGGAGCAGCTGGGGCCAACGTCCTGACTTTC	CASRDRGAAGANVLTF
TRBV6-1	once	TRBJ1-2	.	TGTGCCAGCAGTGAAAATGTCCGCTATGGCTACACCTTC	CASSENVRYGYTF
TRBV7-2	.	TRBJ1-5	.	TGTGCCAGCAGCTTAGAGCCTCAGCCCCAGCATTTT	CASSLEPQPQHF
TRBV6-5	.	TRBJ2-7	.	TGTGCCAGCACGTCGGCAGCCGAGCAGTACTTC	CASTSAAEQYF
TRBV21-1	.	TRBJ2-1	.	TGTGCCAGCAGCAAAACTCGTGCGACTGATAACTCCAATGAGCAGTTCTTC	CASSKTRATDNSNEQFF
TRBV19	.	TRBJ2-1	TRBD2	TGTGCCAGTAGTATTTCTAGCGGGTACAATGAGCAGTTCTTC	CASSISSGYNEQFF
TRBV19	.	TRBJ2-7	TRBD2	TGTGCCAGTAGTATAACTAGCGGGAGAAAGACGAGGCAGTACTTC	CASSITSGRKTRQYF
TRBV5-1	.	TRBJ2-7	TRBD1	TGCGCCAGCAGCGGCGGACAGGGAGGCGAGCAGTACTTC	CASSGGQGGEQYF
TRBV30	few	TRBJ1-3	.	TGTGCCTGGACACTTGGAAACACCATATATTTT	CAWTLGNTIYF
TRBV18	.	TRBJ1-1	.	TGTGCCAGCTCACCACGGCCGGCTGAAGCTTTCTTT	CASSPRPAEAFF
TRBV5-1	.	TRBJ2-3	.	TGCGCCAGCAGCTTGGCTAGCCCAGACACAGATACGCAGTATTTT	CASSLASPDTDTQYF
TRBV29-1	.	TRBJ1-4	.	TGCAGCGTTGCATCAGGGCCTTGGGAAAAACTGTTTTTT	CSVASGPWEKLFF
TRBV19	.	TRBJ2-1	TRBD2	TGTGCCAGTAGTATATCTAGCGGGAGGAGAAATGAGCAGTTCTTC	CASSISSGRRNEQFF
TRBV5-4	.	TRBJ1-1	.	TGTGCCAGCAGCTTGGCCGGGGAAGCTTTCTTT	CASSLAGEAFF
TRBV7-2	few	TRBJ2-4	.	TGTGCCAGCTCGAGAGGGGCTGGAAACATTCAGTACTTC	CASSRGAGNIQYF
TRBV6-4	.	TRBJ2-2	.	TGTGCCAGCAGTGAGGAGTTTACCGGGGAGCTGTTTTTT	CASSEEFTGELFF
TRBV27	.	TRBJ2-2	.	TGTGCCAGCAGTTTCTGGGGATCAGGGACCGGGGAGCTGTTTTTT	CASSFWGSGTGELFF
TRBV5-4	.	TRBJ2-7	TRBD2	TGTGCCAGCGGACTAGCGGGAGCGGATGAGCAGTACTTC	CASGLAGADEQYF
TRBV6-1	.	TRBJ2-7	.	TGTGCCAGCAGCTCCCAGGGGTTCTCCTACGAGCAGTACTTC	CASSSQGFSYEQYF
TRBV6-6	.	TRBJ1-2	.	TGTGCCAGCAGTTACGGTCGGAGTTCAGCTAACTATGGCTACACCTTC	CASSYGRSSANYGYTF
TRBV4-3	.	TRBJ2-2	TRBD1	TGCGCCAGCAGCCAAGAGGGACCCGGGACAGGGAACACCGGGGAGCTGTTTTTT	CASSQEGPGTGNTGELFF
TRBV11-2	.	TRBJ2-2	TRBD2	TGTGCCAGCAGCTCCCCAAGGACTAGCGGGAGGAGGACCGGGGAGCTGTTTTTT	CASSSPRTSGRRTGELFF